This T cell receptor (beta chain) comes out of a study of regulatory T cells in long-lasting Graves disease. Arm-PCR of CDR3 regions with iRepertoire HTBI primers generated TCR beta libraries. MiXCR was run by TCRdb on the multiplex PCR reads, yielding one entry per CDR3 protein. The sample has roughly 420,000 distinct CDR3 sequences, roughly a sixth seen once; the top ten hold 22%. Time point meaning: newly diagnosed GD, antithyroid drugs for less than 3 months. Isolated PBMC RNA provided the starting material for the TCR library. CDR3 size: 15 residues. J was trimmed by 1 base and V by 6 bases; bases with no gene match: 6.

This material consisted of peripheral blood mononuclear cells (PBMCs), taken at new diagnosis, from a patient treated with antithyroid drugs. The chain links TRBV12-3 or TRBV12-4 to TRBJ1-5; 7 positions agree with TRBD1. The origin of this receptor is a female donor with Graves disease. This CDR3 is CASSPGQTSNQPQHF. The CDR3 DNA follows: TGTGCCAGCAGCCCGGGACAGACAAGCAATCAGCCCCAGCATTTT.